A single sample gave rise to the 23 T cell receptor beta chains below, sequenced in a study of T cell responses to AZD1222 COVID-19 vaccine (dated by TCRdb to the early 2020s). According to the study, the label for this sample's time point signals: baseline before first vaccination. Taken with the paper, the label for treatment or condition translates to: meningococcal conjugate vaccine given as trial control. Library preparation employed the immunoSEQ multiplex PCR assay. TCRdb took over this immuneACCESS table, retaining in-frame rearrangements with V and J assigned. Such tables are incomplete; in checked studies, under half of the missing clones stem from an unresolved V gene, and the remainder is unexplained. A total of more than 140,000 clones appear in this sample, approximately 95% of them only once. The biggest ten clones account for approximately 0.9% of the sample. The sample was peripheral blood, taken on day 0 of MenACWY control vaccination. Source of these receptors: an adult in good health.

This chain connects TRBV7-2 to TRBJ2-5, with a tentative D call TRBD1 (6 bases). V gave up 5 bases and J gave up 0 bases, with 13 bases separating them. Germline CDR1 SGHTA, CDR2 FQGNSA. This CDR3 comprises 15 residues. As DNA, the CDR3 is TGTGCCAGCAGCGCTACCAGGGGCTACCAAGAGACCCAGTACTTC. This translates into CASSATRGYQETQYF.

The genes are TRBV5-1 and TRBJ1-6, with D tentatively TRBD1 (6 bases). The germline V and J ends were trimmed by 0 bases and 5 bases, with 15 bases remaining between them. This CDR3 comprises 17 residues. In germline, CDR1 is SGHRS, CDR2 YFSETQ. For the CDR3, the DNA is TGCGCCAGCAGCTTGGGCCTGAGGACAGTTAATAATTCACCCCTCCACTTT. Amino acid sequence: CASSLGLRTVNNSPLHF.

The CDR3 nucleotides are TGCGCCAGCAGCCAAGATACCAGGGACGCCTATAATTCACCCCTCCACTTT. It specifies CASSQDTRDAYNSPLHF. The chain employs TRBV4-1 and TRBJ1-6; the D gene is possibly TRBD1 (5 bases). This CDR3 comprises 17 residues. V was pared by 0 bases and J by 2 bases, with 11 bases between. Germline-derived CDR1 and CDR2 are MGHRA and YSYEKL.

This chain joins TRBV4-3 and TRBJ2-7; D is ambiguous. Trimming left V 0 bases short and J 6 bases short, with 12 bases between. The germline V gene has CDR1 LGHNA and CDR2 YSLEER. The CDR3 spans 14 residues. The CDR3 loop is CASSQDEELGEQYF. The DNA of the CDR3 is TGCGCCAGCAGCCAAGATGAGGAGTTGGGCGAGCAGTACTTC.

Regarding this clone: Other nucleotide sequences from this sample produce the same CDR3. CDR3 amino acids: CASSLVSATNEKLFF. The CDR3 DNA reads as TGCGCCAGCAGCTTGGTGTCGGCAACTAATGAAAAACTGTTTTTT. The gene calls are TRBV5-1 and TRBJ1-4; D unclear. Trimming pared 0 bases from V and 0 bases from J, leaving 6 bases between. The germline V gene has CDR1 SGHRS and CDR2 YFSETQ. The CDR3 runs to 15 residues.

The V and J genes are TRBV7-3 and TRBJ1-1; no clear D. Germline V lookup: CDR1 SGHTA, CDR2 FQGTGA. This CDR3 spans 18 amino acids. Trimming pared 5 bases from V and 7 bases from J, leaving 29 bases between. This chain's CDR3 is CASSPSVSLAGFTVEAFF. In DNA form, the CDR3 reads TGTGCCAGCAGCCCCTCCGTGTCACTAGCGGGGTTCACGGTTGAAGCTTTCTTT.

J is TRBJ1-2 and V is TRBV15; D unresolved. V was shortened by 8 bases and J by 8 bases, with 18 bases between the two germline ends. CDR1 is LNHNV, CDR2 YYDKDF, per germline (reference sequence). The CDR3 is 13 amino acids. The CDR3 coding sequence is TGTGCCACCTCCCAACCCGCAGAGTTCGGCTACACCTTC. Translating it yields CATSQPAEFGYTF.

The CDR3 DNA sequence: TGTGCCAGCAGCCGGACAGGGAGCGAGCAGTACTTC. Translating gives CASSRTGSEQYF. The chain is built from TRBV6-6 and TRBJ2-7; 8 nucleotides match TRBD1. Unmatched junction bases numbered 4, after V lost 6 bases and J lost 6 bases. This CDR3 comprises 12 residues. Per the germline V gene, CDR1 is MNHNY and CDR2 is SVGAGI (reference sequence).

The rearrangement links TRBV7-2 to TRBJ1-2, with 7 bases aligning to TRBD1. CDR1 and CDR2 (germline): SGHTA, FQGNSA. V lost 5 bases and J lost 4; bases outside the gene matches: 4. The CDR3 has 13 amino acids. The CDR3 nucleotides read TGTGCCAGCAGCGTCCGGGACAGCTATGGCTACACCTTC. It specifies CASSVRDSYGYTF.

V is TRBV7-6 and J is TRBJ2-1; 15 nucleotides agree with TRBD2. Germline V gene lookup returns CDR1 SGHVS and CDR2 FNYEAQ. The CDR3 contains 18 residues. V shed 4 bases, J shed 1 base, and the junction held 5 bases outside the gene matches. The CDR3 loop is CASSSGTSGGRSYNEQFF. Here the CDR3 DNA reads TGTGCCAGCAGCTCCGGGACTAGCGGGGGGCGTTCCTACAATGAGCAGTTCTTC. The variable domain in full, with the rest retrieved from reference TRBV7-6 and TRBJ2-1, is GAGVSQSPRYKVTKRGQDVALRCDPISGHVSLYWYRQALGQGPEFLTYFNYEAQQDKSGLPNDRFSAERPEGSISTLTIQRTEQRDSAMYRCASSSGTSGGRSYNEQFFGPGTRLTVL.

The V and J genes are TRBV6-5 and TRBJ1-6; D is ambiguous. V lost 5 bases and J 6 bases, leaving 5 bases between the germline ends. Germline V lookup: CDR1 MNHEY, CDR2 SVGAGI. This CDR3 contains 12 residues. The DNA for the CDR3 is TGTGCCAGCAGTCACCGTAATTCACCCCTCCACTTT. This gives the protein CASSHRNSPLHF.

The genes are TRBV2 and TRBJ1-5, with D maybe TRBD1 (6 bases). V was trimmed by 11 bases and J by 0 bases, leaving 17 bases between them. Germline-derived CDR1 and CDR2 are SNHLY and FYNNEI. The CDR3 spans 15 residues. This chain's CDR3 is CAGADSLLSNQPQHF. In DNA, the CDR3 is TGTGCCGGAGCGGACAGTCTCCTTAGCAATCAGCCCCAGCATTTT.

V gene TRBV10-2 combines with J gene TRBJ1-6, with 9 bases matching TRBD1. Trimming removed 5 bases from V and 12 bases from J; junction bases left unmatched: 8. Looked up from germline, CDR1 is WSHSY and CDR2 is SAAADI. CDR3 size: 14 residues. The CDR3 here is CASSSRTGVGPLHF. CDR3 bases: TGCGCCAGCAGTTCGCGGACAGGGGTGGGACCCCTCCACTTT.

This clone has only a few counts. The rearrangement joins TRBV10-3 to TRBJ1-1, with D unresolved. The ends were cut back, 3 bases at V and 1 base at J, with 6 bases in the middle. Germline V gene sequence: CDR1 ENHRY, CDR2 SYGVKD. The CDR3 covers 13 residues. The CDR3 here is CAISDRENTEAFF. The CDR3 DNA reads as TGTGCCATCAGTGACCGGGAGAACACTGAAGCTTTCTTT.

V is TRBV3-1 (or the pseudogene TRBV3-2) and J is TRBJ1-4; 7 nucleotides line up with TRBD1. This CDR3 is built from 14 residues. V lost 3 bases and J lost 7; bases outside the gene matches: 5. Germline V gene data show CDR1 as LGHDT and CDR2 as YNNKEL (reference sequence). CDR3 residues: CASSHTGVGEKLFF. The CDR3 DNA is TGTGCCAGCAGCCATACAGGGGTGGGTGAAAAACTGTTTTTT.

The gene calls are TRBV12-3 or TRBV12-4 and TRBJ2-3, with D maybe TRBD2 (6 bases). CDR3 length: 13 amino acids. The V end lost 6 bases, the J end lost 4 bases, and 11 bases lay between the germline ends. CDR3 protein: CASSSRDSDTQYF. The CDR3 DNA is TGTGCCAGCAGCTCCAGGGACTCAGATACGCAGTATTTT.

The J gene is TRBJ2-2, the V gene TRBV11-1, with D perhaps TRBD2 (5 bases). CDR3 length equals 14 residues. Trimming shortened V by 1 base and J by 6 bases, and 9 bases separated the two germline ends. CDR1 is SGHAT, CDR2 FQDESV, per germline (reference sequence). The CDR3 here is CASSLGEGSGELFF. The CDR3 nucleotides read TGTGCCAGCAGCTTAGGAGAGGGTTCCGGGGAGCTGTTTTTT.

The V and J genes are TRBV2 and TRBJ2-2, with 11 positions matching TRBD2. This CDR3 region has 14 residues. Per the germline V gene, CDR1 is SNHLY and CDR2 is FYNNEI. The junction had 0 bases not matched to a gene; V was cut back by 2 bases and J by 7 bases. In nucleotides, the CDR3 is TGTGCCAGCAGTGAACTAGCGGGGGGCGGGGAGCTGTTTTTT. Translated, it gives CASSELAGGGELFF.

The gene calls are TRBV28 and TRBJ2-3; 7 nucleotides align to TRBD1. The CDR3 extends over 15 amino acids. CDR1 is MDHEN, CDR2 SYDVKM, per germline. Germline trimming cut 1 base from V and 6 bases from J; bases unmatched to any gene: 7. The CDR3 region is CASSLSQGRTDTQYF. The DNA of the CDR3 is TGTGCCAGCAGTTTATCACAGGGGCGTACGGATACGCAGTATTTT.

V is TRBV5-6 and J is TRBJ2-3; maybe TRBD2 (5 bases). CDR3 length: 16 amino acids. V lost 0 bases, J lost 4 bases, and 15 bases lay in between. The germline V gene encodes CDR1 SGHDT and CDR2 YYEEEE. The CDR3 protein is CASSLEVGETPDTQYF. CDR3 bases: TGTGCCAGCAGCTTGGAGGTGGGAGAAACCCCAGATACGCAGTATTTT.

The V and J genes are TRBV27 and TRBJ1-1, with 7 bases matching TRBD1. The germline CDR1 and CDR2 sequences are MNHEY and SMNVEV (reference sequence). CDR3 length: 12 amino acids. J lost 7 bases, V lost 6 bases, and 5 bases had no gene match. The CDR3 spells CASRQQGFEAFF. CDR3 DNA sequence: TGTGCCAGCAGACAACAGGGGTTTGAAGCTTTCTTT.

This chain joins TRBV6-5 and TRBJ1-4; no firm D call. The germline V gene has CDR1 MNHEY and CDR2 SVGAGI. V lost 3 bases and J 7 bases, leaving 12 bases between the germline ends. The CDR3 is 14 amino acids. CDR3 region: CASSYMAAGEKLFF. CDR3 nucleotide sequence: TGTGCCAGCAGTTATATGGCCGCGGGTGAAAAACTGTTTTTT.

This clone was observed a single time. The rearrangement links TRBV29-1 to TRBJ1-1; D is possibly TRBD1 (6 bases). CDR1 SQVTM and CDR2 ANQGSEA come from the germline V gene. The CDR3 length is 14 residues. The V end lost 5 bases, the J end lost 5 bases, and 18 bases lay between the germline ends. As DNA, the CDR3 is TGCAGCGTTAGTTCCAGAGGGGGGAGGACTGAAGCTTTCTTT. It encodes CSVSSRGGRTEAFF.